These 8 T cell receptor beta chains came from one sample sequenced in a study of T cell changes during pregnancy in multiple sclerosis. Profiling relied on immunoSEQ multiplex PCR, and the TCRdb table lists in-frame clones only, not all of them. The table has around 37,000 clones, around 92% seen once. This specimen consisted of CD8+ T cells from peripheral blood mononuclear cells, obtained before pregnancy. These TCRs come from a female donor with multiple sclerosis, enrolled in a pregnancy study.

This clone occurred once. The gene calls are TRBV4-1 and TRBJ2-3, with a possible D match to TRBD2 (5 bases). Germline CDR1 is MGHRA and CDR2 is YSYEKL. V lost 6 bases to trimming and J lost 4 bases, with 17 bases between them. This CDR3 is built from 15 residues. The CDR3 loop reads CASSPLERSADTQYF. CDR3 DNA sequence: TGCGCCAGCAGTCCGCTAGAGCGGAGCGCAGATACGCAGTATTTT.

This chain joins TRBV7-9 and TRBJ1-3, with 10 positions matching TRBD1. Germline trimming cut 5 bases from V and 4 bases from J; bases unmatched to any gene: 5. Germline CDR1 reads SEHNR; CDR2 reads FQNEAQ (reference sequence). This CDR3 comprises 15 residues. CDR3 protein: CASSRGTGVGNTIYF. The CDR3 nucleotides are TGTGCCAGCAGCCGCGGGACAGGGGTAGGAAACACCATATATTTT.

This sequence joins TRBV6-5 and TRBJ1-1; a weak D match, TRBD1 (6 bases). Germline V CDR1 and CDR2: MNHEY, SVGAGI. Trimming took 5 bases from V and 5 from J, leaving 9 bases between them. This CDR3 spans 12 amino acids. The CDR3 sequence is CASSGQSTEAFF. Here the CDR3 DNA reads TGTGCCAGCAGTGGACAGTCGACTGAAGCTTTCTTT.

V usage is TRBV10-1 and J usage is TRBJ2-1, with D possibly being TRBD1 (6 bases). CDR3 length: 11 residues. Trimming shortened V by 9 bases and J by 8 bases, and 11 bases separated the two germline ends. Per the germline V gene, CDR1 is WNHNN and CDR2 is SYGVQD (reference sequence). The CDR3 coding sequence is TGCGCCAGTTCAGGGACATATGAGCAGTTCTTC. Its translation is CASSGTYEQFF.

This rearrangement joins TRBV27 to TRBJ1-5; TRBD1 might be the D (5 bases). Germline V gene sequence: CDR1 MNHEY, CDR2 SMNVEV (reference sequence). V was cut by 6 bases and J by 4 bases, with 13 bases left in between. This CDR3 has 14 residues. The CDR3 bases are TGTGCCAGCAGCCGACTGGCAGGGAATCAGCCCCAGCATTTT. Translation gives CASSRLAGNQPQHF.

This clone has only one observation. In DNA form, the CDR3 reads TGCGCCAGCAGCTTAACGACAGGGGAAGCAGAAGCTTTCTTT. Residues: CASSLTTGEAEAFF. The rearrangement links TRBV5-1 to TRBJ1-1, with 8 bases matching TRBD1. V dropped 2 bases and J dropped 8; count of bases not matched to a gene: 8. Germline V lookup: CDR1 SGHRS, CDR2 YFSETQ. The length of the CDR3 is 14 residues.

The chain uses TRBV28 and TRBJ2-7; weak D call: TRBD2 (5 bases). CDR1 is MDHEN, CDR2 SYDVKM, per germline. V was shortened by 6 bases and J by 5 bases, with 11 bases between the two germline ends. The length of the CDR3 is 12 residues. CDR3 in amino acids: CASRVSGNEQYF. The CDR3 coding sequence is TGTGCCAGCAGGGTTTCGGGGAACGAGCAGTACTTC.

The count of this clone is one. The chain uses TRBV7-9 and TRBJ2-3, with 7 bases identical to TRBD1. In germline, CDR1 is SEHNR, CDR2 FQNEAQ (reference sequence). V lost 5 bases to trimming and J lost 3 bases; unmatched junction nucleotides: 11. CDR3 length equals 16 residues. The chain's CDR3 is CASSGPRQGLTDTQYF. CDR3 coding DNA: TGTGCCAGCAGCGGTCCCCGACAGGGATTAACAGATACGCAGTATTTT. Variable domain in full (rest from reference TRBV7-9 and TRBJ2-3): DTGVSQNPRHKITKRGQNVTFRCDPISEHNRLYWYRQTLGQGPEFLTYFQNEAQLEKSRLLSDRFSAERPKGSFSTLEIQRTEQGDSAMYLCASSGPRQGLTDTQYFGPGTRLTVL.